The 3 T cell receptor beta chains in this list originate from one sample, sequenced in a study of T cells in Graves' hyperthyroidism and ophthalmopathy. TCR beta CDR3 regions were amplified from RNA. The HTBI primer set served for first-round RT-PCR of the TCR CDR3. Each CDR3 protein is one row after TCRdb ran MiXCR on the multiplex PCR reads. The sample lists more than 20,000 distinct CDR3 sequences; 45% to 50% were seen once. Input material: blood. All receptors derive from a woman aged 40 to 55 with Graves' hyperthyroidism that later progressed to Graves' ophthalmopathy.

In this sample, this clonotype turned up many times. CDR3 DNA: TGTGCCAGCAGTTTATCCGTGGGTAATGAGCAGTTCTTC. Amino acids: CASSLSVGNEQFF. The chain combines TRBV28 with TRBJ2-1; D is unresolved. This CDR3 comprises 13 residues. V shed 1 base and J shed 7 bases, with 8 bases lying between them. Germline V gene sequence: CDR1 MDHEN, CDR2 SYDVKM.

This clonotype is medium-sized (0.01 to 0.1%) by share. The DNA of the CDR3 is TGTGCCATCAGTCCAGGCTTGGGGGGGGGCAATGAGCAGTTCTTC. Encoded protein: CAISPGLGGGNEQFF. The genes are TRBV10-3 and TRBJ2-1; 7 positions match TRBD2. The CDR3 is 15 residues long. V lost 5 bases and J lost 6; bases outside the gene matches: 10. CDR1 ENHRY and CDR2 SYGVKD come from the germline V gene.

This chain connects TRBV15 to TRBJ2-7, with 9 bases identical to TRBD2. The V gene's germline CDR1 is LNHNV and CDR2 YYDKDF (reference sequence). The ends lost 0 bases at V and 6 bases at J; junction bases unmatched: 9. This CDR3 is built from 16 residues. Here the CDR3 reads CATSRDNSGSLGEQYF. The CDR3 nucleotides are TGTGCCACCAGCAGAGATAATAGCGGGAGTTTGGGCGAGCAGTACTTC.